The text below deals with one T cell receptor (beta chain). Antigen: not known. Amplification used 60 Vbeta primers and 13 Jbeta primers. Produced via immunoSEQ multiplex PCR; TCRdb's table is partial and in-frame only. The profile shows 200,000 or so clones, 80% to 90% of them singletons. This sample was taken from a study of cytomegalovirus exposure and HLA in healthy donors. This CDR3 has 14 amino acids. The ends were cut back, 3 bases at V and 3 bases at J, with 12 bases in the middle. The germline V gene has CDR1 SGHRS and CDR2 YFSETQ. The study, taken as a whole, reports: Reports indicated that the classifier achieved high specificity and sensitivity in diagnosing cytomegalovirus status. As was reported, the HLA-A and HLA-B alleles of most subjects were accurately predicted from TCR beta sequences.

Sequences were obtained from PBMCs. This TCR derives from a man aged 30-40 years in good health and CMV-seronegative. The chain uses TRBV5-1 and TRBJ2-5; D is ambiguous. DNA for the CDR3: TGCGCCAGCAGCTCTGGAGCTATAGAAGAGACCCAGTACTTC. Amino acid sequence: CASSSGAIEETQYF.